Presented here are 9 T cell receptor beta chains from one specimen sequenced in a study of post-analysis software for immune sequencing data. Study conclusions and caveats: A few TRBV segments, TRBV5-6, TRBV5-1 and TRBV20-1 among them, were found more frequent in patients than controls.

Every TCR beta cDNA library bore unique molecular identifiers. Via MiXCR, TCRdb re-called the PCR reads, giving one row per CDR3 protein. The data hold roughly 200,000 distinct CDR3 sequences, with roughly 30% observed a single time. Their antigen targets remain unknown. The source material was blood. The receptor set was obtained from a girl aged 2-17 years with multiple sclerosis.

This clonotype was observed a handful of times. DNA of the CDR3: TGTGCCAGCAGCTCGGGACAGGGGGCTGAGAACACTGAAGCTTTCTTT. Its translation is CASSSGQGAENTEAFF. This rearrangement joins TRBV5-4 to TRBJ1-1, with TRBD1 matching over 12 bases. Germline-derived CDR1 and CDR2 are SGHNT and YYREEE (reference sequence). The CDR3 totals 16 residues. Trimming took 3 bases from V and 1 from J; bases not matched to a gene: 4.

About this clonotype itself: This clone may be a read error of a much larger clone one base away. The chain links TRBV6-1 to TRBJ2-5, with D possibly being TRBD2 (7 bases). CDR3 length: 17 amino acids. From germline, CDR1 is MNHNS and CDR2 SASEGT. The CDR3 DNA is TGTGCCGGCAGTGAAGCGCTGGGGGTAGGGGGGGAGGAGACCCAGTACTTC. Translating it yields CAGSEALGVGGEETQYF.

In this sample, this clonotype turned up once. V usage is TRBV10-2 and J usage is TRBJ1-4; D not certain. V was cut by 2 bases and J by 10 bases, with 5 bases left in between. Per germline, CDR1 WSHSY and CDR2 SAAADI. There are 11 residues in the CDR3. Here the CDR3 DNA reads TGCGCCAGCAGTGAGCAAGTAAAACTGTTTTTT. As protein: CASSEQVKLFF.

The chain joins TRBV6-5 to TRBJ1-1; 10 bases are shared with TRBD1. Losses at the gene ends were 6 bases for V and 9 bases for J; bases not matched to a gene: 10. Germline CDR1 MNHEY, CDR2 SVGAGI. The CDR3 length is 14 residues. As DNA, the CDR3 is TGTGCCAGCAGGACCTGGGACAGGGGATCAAAAGCTTTCTTT. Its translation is CASRTWDRGSKAFF.

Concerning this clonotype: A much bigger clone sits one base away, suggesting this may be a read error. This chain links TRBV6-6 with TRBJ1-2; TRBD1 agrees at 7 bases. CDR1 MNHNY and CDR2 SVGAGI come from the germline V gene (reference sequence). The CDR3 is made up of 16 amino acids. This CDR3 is CASSYYPRGLYYGCTF. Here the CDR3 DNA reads TGTGCCAGCAGTTACTACCCCAGGGGGTTGTACTATGGCTGCACCTTC.

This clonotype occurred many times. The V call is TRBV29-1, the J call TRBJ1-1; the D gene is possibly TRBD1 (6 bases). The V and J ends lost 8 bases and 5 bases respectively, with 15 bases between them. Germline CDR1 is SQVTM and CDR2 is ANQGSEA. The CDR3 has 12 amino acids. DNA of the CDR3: TGCAGCCACACGACAGGAAATACTGAAGCTTTCTTT. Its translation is CSHTTGNTEAFF.

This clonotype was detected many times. The CDR3 sequence: CASSFGLARETQYF. The CDR3 DNA follows: TGTGCCAGCAGTTTCGGACTAGCGAGAGAGACCCAGTACTTC. V gene TRBV27 combines with J gene TRBJ2-5; 9 bases line up with TRBD2. The CDR3 has 14 amino acids. V dropped 3 bases and J dropped 4; count of bases not matched to a gene: 3. The germline V gene has CDR1 MNHEY and CDR2 SMNVEV (reference sequence).

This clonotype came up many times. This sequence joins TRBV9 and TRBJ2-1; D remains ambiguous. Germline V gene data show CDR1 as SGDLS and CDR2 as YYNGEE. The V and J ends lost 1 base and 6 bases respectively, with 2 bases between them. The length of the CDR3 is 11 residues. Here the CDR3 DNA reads TGTGCCAGCAGCGTAAGCAATGAGCAGTTCTTC. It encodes CASSVSNEQFF.

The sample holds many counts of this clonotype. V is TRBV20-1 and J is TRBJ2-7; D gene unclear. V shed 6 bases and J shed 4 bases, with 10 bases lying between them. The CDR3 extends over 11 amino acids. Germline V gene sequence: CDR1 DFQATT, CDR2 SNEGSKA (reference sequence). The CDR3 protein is CSALSLYEQYF. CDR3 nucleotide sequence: TGCAGTGCGTTAAGCTTATACGAGCAGTACTTC.